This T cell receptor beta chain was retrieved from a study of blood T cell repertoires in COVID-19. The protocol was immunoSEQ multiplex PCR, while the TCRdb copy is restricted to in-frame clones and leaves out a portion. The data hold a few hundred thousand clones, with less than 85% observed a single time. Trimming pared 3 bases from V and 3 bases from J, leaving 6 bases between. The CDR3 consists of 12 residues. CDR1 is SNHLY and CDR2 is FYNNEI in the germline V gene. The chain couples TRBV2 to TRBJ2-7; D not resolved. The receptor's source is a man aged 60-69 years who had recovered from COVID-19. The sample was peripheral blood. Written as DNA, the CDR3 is TGTGCCAGCAGTGATAACGGCTACGAGCAGTACTTC. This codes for CASSDNGYEQYF.